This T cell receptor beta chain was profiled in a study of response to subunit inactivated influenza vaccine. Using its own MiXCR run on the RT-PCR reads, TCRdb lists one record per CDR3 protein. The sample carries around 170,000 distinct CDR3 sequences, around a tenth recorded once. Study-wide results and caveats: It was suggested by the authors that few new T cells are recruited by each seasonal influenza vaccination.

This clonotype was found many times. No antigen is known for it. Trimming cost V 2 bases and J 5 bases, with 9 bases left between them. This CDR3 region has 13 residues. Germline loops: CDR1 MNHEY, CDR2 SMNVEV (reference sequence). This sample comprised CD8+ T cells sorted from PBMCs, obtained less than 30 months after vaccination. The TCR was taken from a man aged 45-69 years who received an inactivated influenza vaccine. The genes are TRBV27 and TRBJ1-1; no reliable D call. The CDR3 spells CASSLSGYTEAFF. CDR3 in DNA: TGTGCCAGCAGTTTAAGTGGGTATACTGAAGCTTTCTTT.